The clone carrying this T cell receptor beta chain was counted a few times. This sample is drawn from a study of blood T cell repertoires in COVID-19. At the level of the study: Italy, Spain and the United States were the sources of the convalescent and acute COVID-19 samples. Sample material is recorded as cDNA or gDNA derived from T cells, B-cell-depleted T cells, or PBMCs.

Study processing details: Reference gene primer amplification gave nucleated cell count estimates. TCRdb keeps only in-frame clones here, not all; method: immunoSEQ multiplex PCR. Clonal size and the V and J genes are those of that table, whereas D and trimming came from the DNA. The table lists tens of thousands of clones, 88% of them singletons. CDR1 is SGHAT and CDR2 is FQNNGV in the germline V gene. The CDR3 is made up of 14 amino acids. Between the trimmed V and J ends, which lost 5 bases and 2 bases, there was a span of 13 bases. The chain joins TRBV11-2 to TRBJ2-7, with D perhaps TRBD1 (5 bases). The sequence was collected from a human donor in a cohort sampled during active COVID-19. Material: peripheral blood. The CDR3 loop reads CASSQDPGTYEQYF. CDR3 nucleotide sequence: TGTGCCAGCAGCCAAGACCCAGGGACCTACGAGCAGTACTTC.